This TCR beta chain was profiled in a study of blood T cell repertoires in COVID-19. Study overall: Researchers got acute and convalescent COVID-19 samples from the United States, Italy and Spain.

The trim removed 3 bases at V and 2 bases at J, leaving 0 bases unmatched. Germline CDR1 and CDR2: LGHNA and YSLEER. The CDR3 totals 14 residues. Cohort 3 recovered donors had two negative PCRs, clearance, or symptom resolution. Per the study methods: Estimated nucleated cell counts came from reference gene primer amplification. The table came from immunoSEQ multiplex PCR; TCRdb's copy has only in-frame clones and leaves some out. V, J and clone size are those of that table, while D and trimming were read from the DNA. The table records about 380,000 clones, 88% of them present only once. The TCR was taken from a woman aged 18-29 years who had recovered from COVID-19. The V gene is TRBV4-3, the J gene TRBJ1-2; 10 bases match TRBD1. The specimen sequenced was PBMCs or T cells enriched from blood (not recorded which). CDR3 sequence reads: CASSQTGGNYGYTF. CDR3 nucleotides: TGCGCCAGCAGCCAGACAGGGGGCAACTATGGCTACACCTTC.